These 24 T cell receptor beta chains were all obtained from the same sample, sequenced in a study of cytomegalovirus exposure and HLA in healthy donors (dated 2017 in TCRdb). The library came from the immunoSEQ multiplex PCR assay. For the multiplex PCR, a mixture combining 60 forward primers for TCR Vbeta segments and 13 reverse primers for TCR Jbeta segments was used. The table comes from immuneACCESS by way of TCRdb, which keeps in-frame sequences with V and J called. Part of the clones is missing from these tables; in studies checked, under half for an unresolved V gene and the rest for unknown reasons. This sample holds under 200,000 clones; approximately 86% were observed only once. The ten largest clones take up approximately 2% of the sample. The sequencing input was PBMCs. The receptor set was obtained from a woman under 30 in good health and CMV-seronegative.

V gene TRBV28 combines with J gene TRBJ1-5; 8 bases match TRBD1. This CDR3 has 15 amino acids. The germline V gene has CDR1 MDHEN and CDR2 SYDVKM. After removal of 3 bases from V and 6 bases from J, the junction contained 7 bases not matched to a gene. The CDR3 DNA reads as TGTGCCAGCAGTTTGGACAGGGTGAGCCGTCAGCCCCAGCATTTT. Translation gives CASSLDRVSRQPQHF.

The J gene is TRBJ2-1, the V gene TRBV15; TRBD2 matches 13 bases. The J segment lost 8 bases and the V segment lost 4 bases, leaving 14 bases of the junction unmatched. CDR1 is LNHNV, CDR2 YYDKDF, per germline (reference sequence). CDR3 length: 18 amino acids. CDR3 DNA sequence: TGTGCCACCAGCAACTCACAACGCACTAGCGGGAGGGTGTATGAGCAGTTCTTC. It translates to CATSNSQRTSGRVYEQFF. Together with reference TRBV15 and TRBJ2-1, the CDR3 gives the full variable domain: DAMVIQNPRYQVTQFGKPVTLSCSQTLNHNVMYWYQQKSSQAPKLLFHYYDKDFNNEADTPDNFQSRRPNTSFCFLDIRSPGLGDTAMYLCATSNSQRTSGRVYEQFFGPGTRLTVL.

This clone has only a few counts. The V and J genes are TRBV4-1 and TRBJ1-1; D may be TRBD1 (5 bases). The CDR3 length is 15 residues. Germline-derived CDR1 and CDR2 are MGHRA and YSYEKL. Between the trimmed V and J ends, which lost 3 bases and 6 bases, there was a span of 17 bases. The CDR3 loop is CASSHRTGVGAEAFF. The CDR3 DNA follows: TGCGCCAGCAGCCACCGGACGGGGGTAGGCGCTGAAGCTTTCTTT.

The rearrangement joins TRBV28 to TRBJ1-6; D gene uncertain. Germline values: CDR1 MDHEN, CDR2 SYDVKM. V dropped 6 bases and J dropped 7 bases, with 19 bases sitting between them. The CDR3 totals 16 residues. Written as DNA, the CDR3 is TGTGCCAGCAGCCCACCCCTGCCGGACTTAAATTCACCCCTCCACTTT. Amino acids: CASSPPLPDLNSPLHF.

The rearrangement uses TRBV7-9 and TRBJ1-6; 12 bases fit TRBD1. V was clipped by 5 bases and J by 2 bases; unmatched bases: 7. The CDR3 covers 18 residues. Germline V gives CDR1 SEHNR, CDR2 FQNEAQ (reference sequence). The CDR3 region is CASSILGTGGPYNSPLHF. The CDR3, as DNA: TGTGCCAGCAGCATCCTAGGGACAGGGGGCCCCTATAATTCACCCCTCCACTTT.

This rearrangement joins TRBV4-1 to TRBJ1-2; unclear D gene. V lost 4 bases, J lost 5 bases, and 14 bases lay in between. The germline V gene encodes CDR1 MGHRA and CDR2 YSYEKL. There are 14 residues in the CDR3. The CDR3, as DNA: TGCGCCAGCAGCCCCCCGGCGGGAGCGTATGGCTACACCTTC. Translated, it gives CASSPPAGAYGYTF.

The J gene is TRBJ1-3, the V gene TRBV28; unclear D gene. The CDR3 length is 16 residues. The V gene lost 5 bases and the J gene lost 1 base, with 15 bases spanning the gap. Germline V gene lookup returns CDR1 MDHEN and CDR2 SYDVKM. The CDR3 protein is CASSPPNALSGNTIYF. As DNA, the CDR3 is TGTGCCAGCAGTCCTCCTAATGCCCTATCTGGAAACACCATATATTTT.

CDR3 protein: CASSLKQGMNTEAFF. The CDR3 bases are TGTGCCAGCAGTTTGAAACAGGGTATGAACACTGAAGCTTTCTTT. This chain connects TRBV27 to TRBJ1-1; perhaps TRBD1 as D (6 bases). The V gene lost 3 bases and the J gene lost 0 bases, with 11 bases spanning the gap. This CDR3 spans 15 amino acids. Germline V gene sequence: CDR1 MNHEY, CDR2 SMNVEV (reference sequence).

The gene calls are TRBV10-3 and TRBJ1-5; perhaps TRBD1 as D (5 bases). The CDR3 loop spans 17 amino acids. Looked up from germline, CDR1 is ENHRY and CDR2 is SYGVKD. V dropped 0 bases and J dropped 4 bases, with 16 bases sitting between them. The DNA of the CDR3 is TGTGCCATCAGTGAGTCGATCTTAAGGGGTCGGAATCAGCCCCAGCATTTT. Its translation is CAISESILRGRNQPQHF.

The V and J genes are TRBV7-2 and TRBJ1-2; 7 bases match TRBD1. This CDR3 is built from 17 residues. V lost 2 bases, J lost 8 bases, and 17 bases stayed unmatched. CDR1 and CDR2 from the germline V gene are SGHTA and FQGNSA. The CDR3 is CASSLPRGEDRLGGYTF. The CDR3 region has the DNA TGTGCCAGCAGCTTACCCCGAGGGGAGGACAGGTTGGGGGGCTACACCTTC.

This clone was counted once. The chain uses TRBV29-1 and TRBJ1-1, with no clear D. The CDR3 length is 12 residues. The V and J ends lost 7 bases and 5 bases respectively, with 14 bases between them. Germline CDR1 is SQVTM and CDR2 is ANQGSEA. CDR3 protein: CSAERTFTEAFF. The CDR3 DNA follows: TGCAGCGCCGAAAGGACTTTTACTGAAGCTTTCTTT.

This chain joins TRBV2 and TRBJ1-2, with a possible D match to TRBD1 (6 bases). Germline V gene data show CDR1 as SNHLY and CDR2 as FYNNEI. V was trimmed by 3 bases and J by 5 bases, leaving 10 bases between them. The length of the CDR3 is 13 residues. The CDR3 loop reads CASSENREYGYTF. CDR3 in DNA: TGTGCCAGCAGTGAGAACAGGGAGTATGGCTACACCTTC.

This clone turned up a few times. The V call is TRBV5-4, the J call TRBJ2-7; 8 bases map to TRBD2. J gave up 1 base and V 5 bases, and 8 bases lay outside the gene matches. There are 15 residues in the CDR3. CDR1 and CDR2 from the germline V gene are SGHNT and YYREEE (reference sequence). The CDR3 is CASSWGLDLSYEQYF. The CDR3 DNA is TGTGCCAGCAGTTGGGGACTAGACCTTTCCTACGAGCAGTACTTC.

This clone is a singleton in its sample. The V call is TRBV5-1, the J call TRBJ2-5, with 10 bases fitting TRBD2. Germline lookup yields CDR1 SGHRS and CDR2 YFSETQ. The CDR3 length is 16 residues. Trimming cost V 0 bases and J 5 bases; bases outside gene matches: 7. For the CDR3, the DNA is TGCGCCAGCAGCTTGGGACCAGCGGGAGGGCCGGAGACCCAGTACTTC. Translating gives CASSLGPAGGPETQYF.

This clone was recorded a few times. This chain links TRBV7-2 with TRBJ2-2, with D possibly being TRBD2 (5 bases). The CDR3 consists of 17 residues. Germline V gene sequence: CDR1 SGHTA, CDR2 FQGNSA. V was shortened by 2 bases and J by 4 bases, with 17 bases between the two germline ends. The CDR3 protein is CASSLPLGSRGTGELFF. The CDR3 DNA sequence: TGTGCCAGCAGCTTACCCCTTGGTAGCCGGGGCACCGGGGAGCTGTTTTTT. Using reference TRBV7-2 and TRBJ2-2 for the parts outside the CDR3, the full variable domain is GAGVSQSPSNKVTEKGKDVELRCDPISGHTALYWYRQSLGQGLEFLIYFQGNSAPDKSGLPSDRFSAERTGGSVSTLTIQRTQQEDSAVYLCASSLPLGSRGTGELFFGEGSRLTVL.

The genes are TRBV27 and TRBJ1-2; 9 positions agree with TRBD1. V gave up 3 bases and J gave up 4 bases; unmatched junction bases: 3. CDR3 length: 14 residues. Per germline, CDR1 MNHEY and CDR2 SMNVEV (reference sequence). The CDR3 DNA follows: TGTGCCAGCAGTTTCACAGGGGGCGTCTATGGCTACACCTTC. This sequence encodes CASSFTGGVYGYTF.

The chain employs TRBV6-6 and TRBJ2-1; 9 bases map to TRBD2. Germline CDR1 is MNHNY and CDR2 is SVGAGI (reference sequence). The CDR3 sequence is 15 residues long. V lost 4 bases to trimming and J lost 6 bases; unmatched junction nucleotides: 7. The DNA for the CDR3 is TGTGCCAGCAGTTTAGAAACTAGCGGGCTCAATGAGCAGTTCTTC. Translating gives CASSLETSGLNEQFF.

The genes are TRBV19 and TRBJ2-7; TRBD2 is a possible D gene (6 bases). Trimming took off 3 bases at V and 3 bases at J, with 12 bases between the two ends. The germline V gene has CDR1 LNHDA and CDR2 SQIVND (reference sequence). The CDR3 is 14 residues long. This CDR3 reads CASSMGGRSYEQYF. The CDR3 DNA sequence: TGTGCCAGTAGTATGGGTGGGAGGAGCTACGAGCAGTACTTC.

This chain's CDR3 is CASSPSGGAYNEQFF. CDR3 in DNA: TGTGCCAGCAGCCCCAGCGGGGGGGCCTACAATGAGCAGTTCTTC. The rearrangement links TRBV9 to TRBJ2-1; TRBD2 aligns across 10 bases. The germline gives CDR1 SGDLS, CDR2 YYNGEE. The trim removed 4 bases at V and 2 bases at J, leaving 3 bases unmatched. The CDR3 is made up of 15 amino acids.

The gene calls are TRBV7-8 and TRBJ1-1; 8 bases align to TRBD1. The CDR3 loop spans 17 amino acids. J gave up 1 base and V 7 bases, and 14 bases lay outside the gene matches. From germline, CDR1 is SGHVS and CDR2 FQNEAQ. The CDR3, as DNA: TGTGCCAGCACCATCAGACAGGGGACGGTTACGAACACTGAAGCTTTCTTT. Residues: CASTIRQGTVTNTEAFF.

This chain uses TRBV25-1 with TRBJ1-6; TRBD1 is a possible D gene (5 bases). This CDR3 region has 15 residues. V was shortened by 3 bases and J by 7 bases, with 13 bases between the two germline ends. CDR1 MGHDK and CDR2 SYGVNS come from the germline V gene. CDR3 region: CASSEFSGYNSPLHF. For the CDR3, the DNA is TGTGCCAGCAGTGAGTTTTCAGGGTACAATTCACCCCTCCACTTT.

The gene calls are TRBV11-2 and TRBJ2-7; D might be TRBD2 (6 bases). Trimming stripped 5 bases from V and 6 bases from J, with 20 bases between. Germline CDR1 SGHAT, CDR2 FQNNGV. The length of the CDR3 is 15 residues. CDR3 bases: TGTGCCAGCAGCCCTTGCGTTCTCGGGAGCTGCGAGCAGTACTTC. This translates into CASSPCVLGSCEQYF.

CDR3 DNA sequence: TGTGCCAGCAGACCCCTTGGGGGGTTTGGGCAGCCCCAGCATTTT. Amino acid sequence: CASRPLGGFGQPQHF. The chain is built from TRBV6-5 and TRBJ1-5, with D possibly TRBD1 on 5 matching bases. Germline-derived CDR1 and CDR2 are MNHEY and SVGAGI. The CDR3 consists of 15 residues. The V and J ends lost 6 bases and 7 bases respectively, with 19 bases between them.

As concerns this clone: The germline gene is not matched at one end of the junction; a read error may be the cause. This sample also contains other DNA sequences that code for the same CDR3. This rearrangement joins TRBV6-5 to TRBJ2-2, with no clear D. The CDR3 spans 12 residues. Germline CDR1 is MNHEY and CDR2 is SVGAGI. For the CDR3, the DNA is TGTGCTAGCAGTTACATAGCCGGGGAGCTGTTTTTT. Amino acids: CASSYIAGELFF.